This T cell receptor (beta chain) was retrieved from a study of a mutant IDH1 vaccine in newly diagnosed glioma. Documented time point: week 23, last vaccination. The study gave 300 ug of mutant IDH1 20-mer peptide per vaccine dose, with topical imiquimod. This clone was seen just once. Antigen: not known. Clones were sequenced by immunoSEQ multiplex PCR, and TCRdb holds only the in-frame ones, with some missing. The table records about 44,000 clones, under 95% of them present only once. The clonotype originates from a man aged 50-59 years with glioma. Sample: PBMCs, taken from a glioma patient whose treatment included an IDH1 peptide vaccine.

The DNA of the CDR3 is TGTGCCAGCAGCGTGACAGGGATGGAGAACTACGAGCAGTACTTC. Translation: CASSVTGMENYEQYF. The chain combines TRBV7-9 with TRBJ2-7; TRBD1 agrees at 7 bases. The germline CDR1 and CDR2 sequences are SEHNR and FQNEAQ (reference sequence). The CDR3 is 15 residues long. Losses at the gene ends were 5 bases for V and 3 bases for J; bases not matched to a gene: 10.